The 26 T cell receptor beta chains in this list originate from one sample, sequenced in a study of blood T cell repertoires in COVID-19. The data were produced by immunoSEQ multiplex PCR, yet TCRdb's version contains in-frame clones alone and is incomplete. The sample contains a few hundred thousand clones, about 89% of which appear only once. The sequenced sample was PBMCs or T cells enriched from blood (not recorded which). The receptors were sampled from a woman in her thirties or forties who had been exposed to COVID-19.

This chain joins TRBV24-1 and TRBJ2-1, with TRBD2 matching 8 bases. This CDR3 is built from 14 residues. Germline CDR1 KGHDR, CDR2 SFDVKD. Trimming took 5 bases from V and 6 from J; bases not matched to a gene: 5. CDR3: CATSASGSRNEQFF. As DNA, the CDR3 is TGTGCCACCAGTGCAAGCGGGAGTCGCAATGAGCAGTTCTTC.

V usage is TRBV2 and J usage is TRBJ1-5, with 9 bases identical to TRBD1. V lost 3 bases, J lost 3 bases, and 3 bases stayed unmatched. Germline V gene sequence: CDR1 SNHLY, CDR2 FYNNEI. This CDR3 region has 15 residues. The CDR3: CASSEDRGTNQPQHF. Here the CDR3 DNA reads TGTGCCAGCAGTGAGGACAGGGGTACCAATCAGCCCCAGCATTTT. Complete variable domain (other parts from reference TRBV2 and TRBJ1-5): EPEVTQTPSHQVTQMGQEVILRCVPISNHLYFYWYRQILGQKVEFLVSFYNNEISEKSEIFDDQFSVERPDGSNFTLKIRSTKLEDSAMYFCASSEDRGTNQPQHFGDGTRLSIL.

Only one count was recorded for this clone. The chain carries TRBV7-2 and TRBJ2-5; 10 bases agree with TRBD2. Germline trimming cut 0 bases from V and 1 base from J; bases unmatched to any gene: 2. Germline values: CDR1 SGHTA, CDR2 FQGNSA. This CDR3 comprises 16 residues. The CDR3, as DNA: TGTGCCAGCAGCTTAGCATTAGCGGGGGGCCAAGAGACCCAGTACTTC. This codes for CASSLALAGGQETQYF.

The rearrangement uses TRBV4-1 and TRBJ1-2; 10 bases map to TRBD1. V dropped 1 base and J dropped 5; count of bases not matched to a gene: 1. CDR3 length: 14 residues. CDR1 and CDR2 from the germline V gene are MGHRA and YSYEKL. CDR3 loop: CASSQGQGAYGYTF. The CDR3 DNA sequence: TGCGCCAGCAGCCAAGGACAGGGGGCGTATGGCTACACCTTC.

The CDR3 bases are TGTGCCAGCAGCTTAAACGGGGGTAGCCAAGAGACCCAGTACTTC. Encoded protein: CASSLNGGSQETQYF. This sequence joins TRBV7-3 and TRBJ2-5; TRBD2 is a possible D gene (6 bases). The CDR3 is 15 amino acids. V lost 1 base, J lost 1 base, and 10 bases lay in between. The V gene's germline CDR1 is SGHTA and CDR2 FQGTGA.

This chain connects TRBV6-2 or TRBV6-3 to TRBJ2-1, with D possibly being TRBD2 (6 bases). V was pared by 5 bases and J by 6 bases, with 17 bases between. The CDR3 loop spans 15 amino acids. Germline CDR1 reads MNHEY; CDR2 reads SVGEGT. Here the CDR3 DNA reads TGTGCCAGCAGTCCGGGACTCCGGTTGGGCAATGAGCAGTTCTTC. Translated: CASSPGLRLGNEQFF.

CDR3 loop: CASSSRLAGGSDTQYF. Written as DNA, the CDR3 is TGTGCCAGCAGCTCCCGACTAGCGGGGGGTTCTGATACGCAGTATTTT. The chain joins TRBV7-2 to TRBJ2-3; 13 nucleotides agree with TRBD2. V dropped 4 bases and J dropped 6; count of bases not matched to a gene: 7. Germline assignment: CDR1 SGHTA and CDR2 FQGNSA. CDR3 size: 16 residues.

The chain has TRBV7-3 and TRBJ2-1, with TRBD2 matching over 8 bases. The CDR3 is 15 residues long. V trimming: 5 bases; J trimming: 1 base; junction bases outside the gene matches: 4. From germline, CDR1 is SGHTA and CDR2 FQGTGA. CDR3 residues: CASSISGASYNEQFF. CDR3 nucleotide sequence: TGTGCCAGCAGCATTAGCGGGGCTTCCTACAATGAGCAGTTCTTC.

The chain has TRBV5-6 and TRBJ2-3, with TRBD1 matching over 8 bases. This CDR3 spans 16 amino acids. Germline V lookup: CDR1 SGHDT, CDR2 YYEEEE. V lost 3 bases to trimming and J lost 2 bases; unmatched junction nucleotides: 8. The CDR3 DNA sequence: TGTGCCAGCAGCTCCTGGGGGACAGGATACACAGATACGCAGTATTTT. Translated, it gives CASSSWGTGYTDTQYF.

The genes are TRBV2 and TRBJ1-2; D gene ambiguous. The CDR3 runs to 12 residues. Germline CDR1 reads SNHLY; CDR2 reads FYNNEI. The V end lost 11 bases, the J end lost 3 bases, and 13 bases lay between the germline ends. This CDR3 reads CACRPYHYGYTF. In DNA, the CDR3 is TGTGCCTGCCGCCCCTACCACTATGGCTACACCTTC.

The chain links TRBV3-1 (or the pseudogene TRBV3-2) to TRBJ2-1; 7 nucleotides agree with TRBD1. The V gene end was trimmed by 3 bases and the J gene end by 4 bases; junction bases not matched to a gene: 6. Germline-derived CDR1 and CDR2 are LGHDT and YNNKEL (reference sequence). The CDR3 runs to 15 residues. CDR3 residues: CASSHRGTAYNEQFF. The CDR3 bases are TGTGCCAGCAGCCACCGAGGGACAGCGTACAATGAGCAGTTCTTC.

This chain uses TRBV15 with TRBJ1-3; the match to TRBD1 covers 7 bases. Germline V gene data show CDR1 as LNHNV and CDR2 as YYDKDF (reference sequence). J was trimmed by 3 bases and V by 2 bases; bases with no gene match: 4. CDR3 size: 15 residues. CDR3 coding DNA: TGTGCCACCAGCAGACTAACAGGGGTTGGAAACACCATATATTTT. Translation gives CATSRLTGVGNTIYF.

This chain uses TRBV29-1 with TRBJ2-1; 9 positions agree with TRBD1. CDR3 length: 15 amino acids. V was clipped by 1 base and J by 7 bases; unmatched bases: 8. Germline CDR1 is SQVTM and CDR2 is ANQGSEA. CDR3 nucleotide sequence: TGCAGCGTTGAAGCGGGGACAGGGAGGGTAAATGAGCAGTTCTTC. This sequence encodes CSVEAGTGRVNEQFF.

J is TRBJ1-1 and V is TRBV9; possibly TRBD1 for D (6 bases). Germline loops: CDR1 SGDLS, CDR2 YYNGEE. Trimming removed 4 bases at V and 4 bases at J, with 17 bases between. The CDR3 covers 15 residues. CDR3 DNA sequence: TGTGCCAGCAGCACCGACGTGGGGGCTGGCACTGAAGCTTTCTTT. The encoded protein is CASSTDVGAGTEAFF. Complete variable domain (other parts from reference TRBV9 and TRBJ1-1): DSGVTQTPKHLITATGQRVTLRCSPRSGDLSVYWYQQSLDQGLQFLIQYYNGEERAKGNILERFSAQQFPDLHSELNLSSLELGDSALYFCASSTDVGAGTEAFFGQGTRLTVV.

Here the CDR3 DNA reads TGTGCCAGTAGTATTGGGTTCGGACAGGGTTACTATGGCTACACCTTC. Protein: CASSIGFGQGYYGYTF. V is TRBV19 and J is TRBJ1-2; 8 nucleotides match TRBD1. The CDR3 is 16 amino acids. V shed 3 bases, J shed 3 bases, and the junction held 9 bases outside the gene matches. In germline, CDR1 is LNHDA, CDR2 SQIVND (reference sequence).

This sequence joins TRBV7-8 and TRBJ1-4, with 8 bases fitting TRBD1. Trimming at V came to 0 bases and at J to 0 bases, leaving 9 bases not matched to a gene. The germline V gene encodes CDR1 SGHVS and CDR2 FQNEAQ. The CDR3 length is 19 residues. The DNA of the CDR3 is TGTGCCAGCAGCTTAGCTAGCAGGGGGCACTTTGCAACTAATGAAAAACTGTTTTTT. It codes for CASSLASRGHFATNEKLFF.

The genes are TRBV12-5 and TRBJ1-3, with D tentatively TRBD1 (6 bases). The germline CDR1 and CDR2 sequences are LGHNT and FRNRAP. This CDR3 comprises 18 residues. V lost 2 bases and J 3 bases, leaving 20 bases between the germline ends. The CDR3 here is CASGLPLFDYRVGNTIYF. CDR3 sequence (DNA): TGTGCTAGTGGTTTGCCCCTCTTCGACTACAGGGTTGGAAACACCATATATTTT. The full variable domain, with the rest looked up from reference TRBV12-5 and TRBJ1-3, is DARVTQTPRHKVTEMGQEVTMRCQPILGHNTVFWYRQTMMQGLELLAYFRNRAPLDDSGMPKDRFSAEMPDATLATLKIQPSEPRDSAVYFCASGLPLFDYRVGNTIYFGEGSWLTVV.

This sequence joins TRBV19 and TRBJ1-5; 8 bases are shared with TRBD1. CDR1 is LNHDA, CDR2 SQIVND, per germline (reference sequence). This CDR3 contains 16 residues. Trimming cost V 10 bases and J 1 base; bases outside gene matches: 12. The CDR3 nucleotides read TGTGCCACCCTAGGGCAGGGGGCTTGGAGCAATCAGCCCCAGCATTTT. As protein: CATLGQGAWSNQPQHF.

The gene calls are TRBV2 and TRBJ1-1; D is ambiguous. Germline values: CDR1 SNHLY, CDR2 FYNNEI. V was pared by 4 bases and J by 5 bases, with 14 bases between. The CDR3 has 14 residues. CDR3 nucleotide sequence: TGTGCCAGCAGTGGGGGTTTCCGAGGGACTGAAGCTTTCTTT. Amino acids: CASSGGFRGTEAFF.

The chain uses TRBV30 and TRBJ2-7, with D hard to call. The CDR3 is made up of 11 amino acids. In germline, CDR1 is GTSNPN, CDR2 SVGIG (reference sequence). V lost 4 bases and J 3 bases, leaving 7 bases between the germline ends. The CDR3: CAWNRNYEQYF. The CDR3 nucleotides are TGTGCCTGGAACAGAAACTACGAGCAGTACTTC.

The chain couples TRBV5-1 to TRBJ1-2; D possibly corresponds to TRBD1 (5 bases). The CDR3 runs to 13 residues. V was pared by 3 bases and J by 7 bases, with 13 bases between. Per germline, CDR1 SGHRS and CDR2 YFSETQ. CDR3 bases: TGCGCCAGCAGCTACCCCGGGGGTTTTGGCTACACCTTC. Translated: CASSYPGGFGYTF.

The chain is built from TRBV18 and TRBJ2-2; D might be TRBD2 (6 bases). Germline loops: CDR1 KGHSH, CDR2 LQKENI. The V and J ends lost 2 bases and 7 bases respectively, with 17 bases between them. CDR3 length: 16 amino acids. The CDR3 spells CASSPIRETRGGELFF. CDR3 sequence (DNA): TGTGCCAGCTCACCAATCCGGGAGACACGGGGCGGGGAGCTGTTTTTT.

The chain recombines TRBV7-9 with TRBJ1-2; a possible D gene is TRBD1 (5 bases). Germline V gene sequence: CDR1 SEHNR, CDR2 FQNEAQ (reference sequence). The CDR3 is made up of 15 amino acids. V was trimmed by 3 bases and J by 6 bases, leaving 17 bases between them. The CDR3 loop is CASSLRGLVTNGYTF. As DNA, the CDR3 is TGTGCCAGCAGCTTGAGGGGACTTGTGACAAATGGCTACACCTTC.

V and J are TRBV20-1 and TRBJ2-3, with D unclear. Germline CDR1 reads DFQATT; CDR2 reads SNEGSKA (reference sequence). V was shortened by 6 bases and J by 6 bases, with 10 bases between the two germline ends. CDR3 length equals 11 residues. CDR3 nucleotides: TGCAGTGCCACGGGTGCGGATACGCAGTATTTT. Translation gives CSATGADTQYF.

The rearrangement links TRBV18 to TRBJ1-4, with TRBD1 matching over 9 bases. The CDR3 totals 15 residues. Germline-derived CDR1 and CDR2 are KGHSH and LQKENI. The trim removed 3 bases at V and 5 bases at J, leaving 4 bases unmatched. The CDR3 DNA is TGTGCCAGCTCACCGCGGACAGGGGTAAATGAAAAACTGTTTTTT. Its translation is CASSPRTGVNEKLFF.

This chain links TRBV15 with TRBJ1-4; 7 positions agree with TRBD1. Germline lookup yields CDR1 LNHNV and CDR2 YYDKDF (reference sequence). The CDR3 covers 16 residues. The trim removed 2 bases at V and 3 bases at J, leaving 6 bases unmatched. This chain's CDR3 is CATSRPTGAANEKLFF. The DNA of the CDR3 is TGTGCCACCAGCAGACCTACAGGGGCTGCTAATGAAAAACTGTTTTTT.